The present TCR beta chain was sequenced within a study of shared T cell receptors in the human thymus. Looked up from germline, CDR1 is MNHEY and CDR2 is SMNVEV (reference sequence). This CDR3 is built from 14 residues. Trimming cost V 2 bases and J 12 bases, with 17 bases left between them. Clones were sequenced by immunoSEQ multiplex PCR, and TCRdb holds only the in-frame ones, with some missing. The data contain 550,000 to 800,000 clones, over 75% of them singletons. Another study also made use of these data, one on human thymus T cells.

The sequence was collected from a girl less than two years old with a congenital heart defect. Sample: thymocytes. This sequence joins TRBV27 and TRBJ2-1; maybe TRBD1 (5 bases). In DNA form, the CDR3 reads TGTGCCAGCAGTTTAGTGGTGGGTGACAGAGTGCAGTTCTTC. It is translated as CASSLVVGDRVQFF.